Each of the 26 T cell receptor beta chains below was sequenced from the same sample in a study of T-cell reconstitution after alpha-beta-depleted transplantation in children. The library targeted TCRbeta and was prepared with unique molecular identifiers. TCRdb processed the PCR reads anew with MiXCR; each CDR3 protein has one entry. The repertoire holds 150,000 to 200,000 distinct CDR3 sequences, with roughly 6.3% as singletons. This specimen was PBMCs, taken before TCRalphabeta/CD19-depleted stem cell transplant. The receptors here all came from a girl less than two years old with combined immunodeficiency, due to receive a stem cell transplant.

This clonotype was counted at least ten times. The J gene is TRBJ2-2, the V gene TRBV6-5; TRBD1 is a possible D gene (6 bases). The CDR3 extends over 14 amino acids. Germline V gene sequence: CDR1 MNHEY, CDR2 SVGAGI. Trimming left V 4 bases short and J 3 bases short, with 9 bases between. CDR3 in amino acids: CASSSGTHTGELFF. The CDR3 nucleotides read TGTGCCAGCAGTTCCGGGACACACACCGGGGAGCTGTTTTTT.

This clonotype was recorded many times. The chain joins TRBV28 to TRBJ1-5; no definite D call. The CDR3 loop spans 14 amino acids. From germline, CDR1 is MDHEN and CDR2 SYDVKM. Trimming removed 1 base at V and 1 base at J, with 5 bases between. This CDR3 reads CASSLLLSNQPQHF. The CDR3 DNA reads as TGTGCCAGCAGTTTATTGCTCAGCAATCAGCCCCAGCATTTT.

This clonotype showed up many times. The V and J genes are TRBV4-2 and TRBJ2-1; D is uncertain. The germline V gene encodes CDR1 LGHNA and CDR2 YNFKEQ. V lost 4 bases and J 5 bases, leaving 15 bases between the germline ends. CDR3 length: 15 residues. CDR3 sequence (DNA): TGTGCCAGCAGCCGCGAATTCTGGACCGACAATGAGCAGTTCTTC. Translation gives CASSREFWTDNEQFF.

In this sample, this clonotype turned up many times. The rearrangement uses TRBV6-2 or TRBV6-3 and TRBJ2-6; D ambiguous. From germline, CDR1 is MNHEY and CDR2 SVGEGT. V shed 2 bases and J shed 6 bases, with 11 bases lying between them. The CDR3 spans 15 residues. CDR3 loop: CASSYEDPLANVLTF. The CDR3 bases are TGTGCCAGCAGTTACGAGGATCCATTGGCCAACGTCCTGACTTTC.

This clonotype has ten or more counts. Here the CDR3 reads CSVEDGGGNEQFF. The CDR3 region has the DNA TGCAGCGTTGAAGACGGGGGGGGTAATGAGCAGTTCTTC. The chain couples TRBV29-1 to TRBJ2-1; 8 bases align to TRBD2. Unmatched junction bases numbered 2, after V lost 0 bases and J lost 7 bases. The CDR3 is made up of 13 amino acids. Germline assignment: CDR1 SQVTM and CDR2 ANQGSEA.

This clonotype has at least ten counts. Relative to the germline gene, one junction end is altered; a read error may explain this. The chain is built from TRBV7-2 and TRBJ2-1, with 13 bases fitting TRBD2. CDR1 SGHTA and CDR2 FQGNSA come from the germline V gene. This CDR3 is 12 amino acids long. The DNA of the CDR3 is TGTGCCAGTAAGGAACTAGCGGGAGGGCCGATCTTC. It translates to CASKELAGGPIF.

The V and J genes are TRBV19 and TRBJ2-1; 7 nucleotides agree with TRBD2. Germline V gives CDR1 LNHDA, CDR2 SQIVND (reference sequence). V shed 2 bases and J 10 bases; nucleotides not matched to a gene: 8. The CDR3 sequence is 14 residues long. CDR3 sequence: CASSIRGRLAEQFF. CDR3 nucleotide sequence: TGTGCCAGTAGTATACGGGGACGACTAGCCGAGCAGTTCTTC.

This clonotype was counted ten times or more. CDR3 region: CASSFLLPTLPHWNEQFF. The CDR3 DNA reads TGTGCCAGCAGTTTTCTCCTACCGACCCTTCCCCATTGGAATGAGCAGTTCTTC. The V call is TRBV27, the J call TRBJ2-1, with D hard to call. CDR1 and CDR2 (germline): MNHEY, SMNVEV (reference sequence). V gave up 3 bases and J gave up 7 bases, with 25 bases separating them. The CDR3 totals 18 residues.

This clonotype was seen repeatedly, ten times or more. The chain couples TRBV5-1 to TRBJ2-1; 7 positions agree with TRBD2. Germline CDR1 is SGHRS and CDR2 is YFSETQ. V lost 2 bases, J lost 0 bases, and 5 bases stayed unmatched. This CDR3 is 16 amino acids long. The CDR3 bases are TGCGCCAGCAGCTTCCTAGCGGCCAGCTCCTACAATGAGCAGTTCTTC. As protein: CASSFLAASSYNEQFF.

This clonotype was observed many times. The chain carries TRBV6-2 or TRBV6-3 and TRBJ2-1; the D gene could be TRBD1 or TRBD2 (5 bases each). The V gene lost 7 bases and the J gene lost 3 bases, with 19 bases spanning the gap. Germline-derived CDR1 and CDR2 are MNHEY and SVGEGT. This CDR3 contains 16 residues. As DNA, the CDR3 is TGTGCCAGCACCTCACCCCCGGGGCCCCTCTACAATGAGCAGTTCTTC. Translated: CASTSPPGPLYNEQFF.

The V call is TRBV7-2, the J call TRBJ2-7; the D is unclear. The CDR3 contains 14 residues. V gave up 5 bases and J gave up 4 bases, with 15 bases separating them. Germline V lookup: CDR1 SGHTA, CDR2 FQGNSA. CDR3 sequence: CASSVRALLYEQYF. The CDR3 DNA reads TGTGCCAGCAGCGTCCGGGCCCTCCTGTACGAGCAGTACTTC.

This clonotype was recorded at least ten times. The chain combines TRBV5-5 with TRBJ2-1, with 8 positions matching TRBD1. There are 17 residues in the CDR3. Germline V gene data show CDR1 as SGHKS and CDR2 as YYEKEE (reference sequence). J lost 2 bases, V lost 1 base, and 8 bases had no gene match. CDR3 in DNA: TGTGCCAGCAGCTTGTTTGCGACAGGGGTCACCTACAATGAGCAGTTCTTC. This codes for CASSLFATGVTYNEQFF. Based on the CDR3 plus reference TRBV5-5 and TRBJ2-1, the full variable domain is DAGVTQSPTHLIKTRGQQVTLRCSPISGHKSVSWYQQVLGQGPQFIFQYYEKEERGRGNFPDRFSARQFPNYSSELNVNALLLGDSALYLCASSLFATGVTYNEQFFGPGTRLTVL.

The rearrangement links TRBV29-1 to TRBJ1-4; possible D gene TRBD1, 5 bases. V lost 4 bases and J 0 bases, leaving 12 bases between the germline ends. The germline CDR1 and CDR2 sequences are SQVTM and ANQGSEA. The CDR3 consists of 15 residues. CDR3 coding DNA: TGCAGCGTTGTCATTGGGGGTGCAACTAATGAAAAACTGTTTTTT. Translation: CSVVIGGATNEKLFF.

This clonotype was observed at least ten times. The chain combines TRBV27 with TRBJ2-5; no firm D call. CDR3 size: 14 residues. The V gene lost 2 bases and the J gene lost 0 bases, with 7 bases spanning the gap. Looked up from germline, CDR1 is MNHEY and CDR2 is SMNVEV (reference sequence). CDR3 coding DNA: TGTGCCAGCAGTTTAGCACCGTACCAAGAGACCCAGTACTTC. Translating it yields CASSLAPYQETQYF.

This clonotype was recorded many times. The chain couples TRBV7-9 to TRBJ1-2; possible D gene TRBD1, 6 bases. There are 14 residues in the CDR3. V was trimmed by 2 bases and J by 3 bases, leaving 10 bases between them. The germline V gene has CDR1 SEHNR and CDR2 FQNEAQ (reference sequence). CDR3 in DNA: TGTGCCAGCAGCTTATGGGGGCCTGACTATGGCTACACCTTC. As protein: CASSLWGPDYGYTF.

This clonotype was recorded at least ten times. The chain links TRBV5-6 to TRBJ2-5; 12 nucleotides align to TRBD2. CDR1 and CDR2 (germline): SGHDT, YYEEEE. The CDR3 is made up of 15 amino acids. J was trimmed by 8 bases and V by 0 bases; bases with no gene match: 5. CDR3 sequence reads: CASSLGRTSGNTQYF. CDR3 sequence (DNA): TGTGCCAGCAGCTTGGGGCGGACTAGCGGGAATACCCAGTACTTC.

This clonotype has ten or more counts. The CDR3 is CASSFGGLGYNEQFF. Written as DNA, the CDR3 is TGTGCCAGCAGTTTTGGGGGACTAGGATACAATGAGCAGTTCTTC. V usage is TRBV27 and J usage is TRBJ2-1; 8 positions match TRBD2. The CDR3 runs 15 residues. J lost 4 bases, V lost 3 bases, and 5 bases had no gene match. CDR1 is MNHEY, CDR2 SMNVEV, per germline (reference sequence).

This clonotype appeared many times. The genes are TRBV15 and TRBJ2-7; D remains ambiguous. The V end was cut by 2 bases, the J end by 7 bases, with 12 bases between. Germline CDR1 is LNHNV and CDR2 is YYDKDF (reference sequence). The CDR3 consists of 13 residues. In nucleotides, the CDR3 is TGTGCCACCAGCAGATCCCCCAATTCGGAGCAGTACTTC. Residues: CATSRSPNSEQYF.

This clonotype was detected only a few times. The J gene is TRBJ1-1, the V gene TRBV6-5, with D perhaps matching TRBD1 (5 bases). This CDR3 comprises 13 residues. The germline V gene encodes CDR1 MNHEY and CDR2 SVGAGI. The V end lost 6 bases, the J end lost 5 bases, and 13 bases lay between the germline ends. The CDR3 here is CASRFGTGTEAFF. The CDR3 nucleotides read TGTGCCAGCAGATTTGGGACGGGGACTGAAGCTTTCTTT.

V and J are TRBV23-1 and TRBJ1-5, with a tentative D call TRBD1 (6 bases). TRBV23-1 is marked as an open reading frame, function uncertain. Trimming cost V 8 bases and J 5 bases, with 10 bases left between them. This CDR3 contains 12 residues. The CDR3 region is CASANRDQPQHF. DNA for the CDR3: TGCGCCAGCGCCAACAGGGATCAGCCCCAGCATTTT.

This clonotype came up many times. The CDR3 loop reads CASSIRDLNSGELFF. The DNA of the CDR3 is TGTGCCAGCAGCATCCGGGACCTTAACTCCGGGGAGCTGTTTTTT. J is TRBJ2-2 and V is TRBV5-5; either TRBD1 or TRBD2 may supply D (5 bases each). This CDR3 is 15 amino acids long. Trimming pared 4 bases from V and 6 bases from J, leaving 16 bases between. The germline CDR1 and CDR2 sequences are SGHKS and YYEKEE (reference sequence).

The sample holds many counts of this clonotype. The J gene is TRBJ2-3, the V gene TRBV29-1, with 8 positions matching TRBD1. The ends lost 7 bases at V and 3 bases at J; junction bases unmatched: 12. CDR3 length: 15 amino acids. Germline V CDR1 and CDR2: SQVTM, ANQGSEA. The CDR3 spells CSAYGQGPSTDTQYF. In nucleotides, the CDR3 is TGCAGCGCTTACGGACAGGGCCCCTCAACAGATACGCAGTATTTT.

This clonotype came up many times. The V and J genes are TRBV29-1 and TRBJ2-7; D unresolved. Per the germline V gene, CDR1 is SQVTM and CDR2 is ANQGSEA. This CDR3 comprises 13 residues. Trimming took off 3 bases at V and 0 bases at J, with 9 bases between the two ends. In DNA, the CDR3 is TGCAGCGTTGAGAGACCAAACTCCTACGAGCAGTACTTC. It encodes CSVERPNSYEQYF.

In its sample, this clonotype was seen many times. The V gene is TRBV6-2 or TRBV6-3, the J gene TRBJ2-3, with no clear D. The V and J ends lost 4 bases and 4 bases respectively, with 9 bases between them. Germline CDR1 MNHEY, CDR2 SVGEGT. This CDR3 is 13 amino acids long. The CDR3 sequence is CASSWDSPDTQYF. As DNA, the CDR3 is TGTGCCAGCAGTTGGGATAGCCCAGATACGCAGTATTTT.

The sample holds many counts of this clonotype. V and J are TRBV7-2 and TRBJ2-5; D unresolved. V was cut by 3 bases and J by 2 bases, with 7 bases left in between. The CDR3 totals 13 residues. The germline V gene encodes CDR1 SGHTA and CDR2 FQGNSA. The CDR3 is CASSFPLQETQYF. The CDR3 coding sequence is TGTGCCAGCAGCTTTCCACTTCAAGAGACCCAGTACTTC.

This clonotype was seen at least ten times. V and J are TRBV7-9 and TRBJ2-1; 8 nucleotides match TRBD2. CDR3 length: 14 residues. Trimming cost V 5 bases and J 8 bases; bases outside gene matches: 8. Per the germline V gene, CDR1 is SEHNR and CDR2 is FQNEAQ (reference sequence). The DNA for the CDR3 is TGTGCCAGCAGCAAAAGCGAGCGGGGGCATGAGCAGTTCTTC. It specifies CASSKSERGHEQFF.